These 15 T cell receptor beta chains were sequenced from one sample in a study of blood T cell repertoires in COVID-19. TCRdb keeps only in-frame clones here, not all; method: immunoSEQ multiplex PCR. The sample has almost 30,000 clones, roughly nine tenths seen once; the top ten hold around 9.9%. Source material: peripheral blood. The receptors were sampled from a human donor in a cohort sampled during active COVID-19.

This clone was seen only a few times. The genes are TRBV7-8 and TRBJ1-1; D possibly corresponds to TRBD1 (6 bases). The germline V gene has CDR1 SGHVS and CDR2 FQNEAQ. The CDR3 has 16 residues. The V end lost 5 bases, the J end lost 2 bases, and 18 bases lay between the germline ends. CDR3 amino acids: CASSALEAGANTEAFF. CDR3 in DNA: TGTGCCAGCAGCGCGTTGGAGGCAGGGGCTAACACTGAAGCTTTCTTT.

This chain joins TRBV7-2 and TRBJ2-7; 7 nucleotides line up with TRBD1. Germline V gene lookup returns CDR1 SGHTA and CDR2 FQGNSA. There are 15 residues in the CDR3. V lost 6 bases, J lost 4 bases, and 12 bases stayed unmatched. This CDR3 reads CASSPTGTAIYEQYF. The DNA of the CDR3 is TGTGCCAGCAGTCCGACCGGGACAGCGATTTACGAGCAGTACTTC.

This chain links TRBV6-5 with TRBJ1-5, with D perhaps TRBD1 (5 bases). V was pared by 6 bases and J by 0 bases, with 9 bases between. From germline, CDR1 is MNHEY and CDR2 SVGAGI. The CDR3 is made up of 14 amino acids. The CDR3 nucleotides are TGTGCCAGCAGGCCCGACAGTAGCAATCAGCCCCAGCATTTT. Protein product: CASRPDSSNQPQHF.

The genes are TRBV2 and TRBJ2-4, with D possibly matching TRBD1 (5 bases). The length of the CDR3 is 14 residues. With 6 bases removed from V and 1 base from J, the gap between germline ends came to 10 bases. The germline V gene encodes CDR1 SNHLY and CDR2 FYNNEI. The CDR3 coding sequence is TGTGCCAGCAGCACGCAGGGTGCCAAAAACATTCAGTACTTC. Translated: CASSTQGAKNIQYF. The entire variable domain, with the rest obtained from reference TRBV2 and TRBJ2-4, is as follows: EPEVTQTPSHQVTQMGQEVILRCVPISNHLYFYWYRQILGQKVEFLVSFYNNEISEKSEIFDDQFSVERPDGSNFTLKIRSTKLEDSAMYFCASSTQGAKNIQYFGAGTRLSVL.

The J gene is TRBJ2-2, the V gene TRBV9; possible D gene TRBD1, 6 bases. Germline V gives CDR1 SGDLS, CDR2 YYNGEE. The length of the CDR3 is 15 residues. The ends were cut back, 2 bases at V and 4 bases at J, with 12 bases in the middle. The CDR3 loop reads CASSVWGLGTGELFF. CDR3 DNA: TGTGCCAGCAGCGTTTGGGGGCTCGGCACCGGGGAGCTGTTTTTT.

The chain links TRBV12-5 to TRBJ2-2, with 10 nucleotides matching TRBD2. The germline V gene has CDR1 LGHNT and CDR2 FRNRAP. The CDR3 has 16 amino acids. J lost 1 base, V lost 4 bases, and 3 bases had no gene match. CDR3 bases: TGTGCTAGTGGTTCAATAGCGGGGGGGAACACCGGGGAGCTGTTTTTT. Translating gives CASGSIAGGNTGELFF.

The chain joins TRBV15 to TRBJ2-2, with TRBD1 matching over 7 bases. The germline CDR1 and CDR2 sequences are LNHNV and YYDKDF (reference sequence). The CDR3 covers 17 residues. Losses at the gene ends were 1 base for V and 4 bases for J; bases not matched to a gene: 9. The chain's CDR3 is CATSRAPTGMGTGELFF. In DNA, the CDR3 is TGTGCCACCAGCAGAGCCCCGACAGGGATGGGCACCGGGGAGCTGTTTTTT.

The chain uses TRBV15 and TRBJ2-5; unclear D gene. V was clipped by 8 bases and J by 5 bases, with 18 bases between them. Germline V lookup: CDR1 LNHNV, CDR2 YYDKDF (reference sequence). The length of the CDR3 is 14 residues. CDR3 nucleotide sequence: TGTGCCACCTCGCCCCTTGGAGATGGGGAGACCCAGTACTTC. Translation: CATSPLGDGETQYF.

This clone is a singleton in its sample. The CDR3, as DNA: TGTGCCAGCAGTTTATCGCTTCGGCAGAGGAGCTCCTACGAGCAGTACTTC. Protein: CASSLSLRQRSSYEQYF. The chain uses TRBV28 and TRBJ2-7; D is uncertain. Between the trimmed V and J ends, which lost 1 base and 0 bases, there was a span of 16 bases. Germline V CDR1 and CDR2: MDHEN, SYDVKM. The CDR3 has 17 amino acids.

The genes are TRBV5-4 and TRBJ1-2; 7 bases map to TRBD1. CDR3 length: 15 residues. V shed 0 bases, J shed 4 bases, and the junction held 6 bases outside the gene matches. CDR1 is SGHNT, CDR2 YYREEE, per germline (reference sequence). The CDR3 sequence is CASSLEGRGAYGYTF. For the CDR3, the DNA is TGTGCCAGCAGCTTGGAGGGCAGGGGGGCCTATGGCTACACCTTC. The whole variable domain, filled in from reference TRBV5-4 and TRBJ1-2, reads ETGVTQSPTHLIKTRGQQVTLRCSSQSGHNTVSWYQQALGQGPQFIFQYYREEENGRGNFPPRFSGLQFPNYSSELNVNALELDDSALYLCASSLEGRGAYGYTFGSGTRLTVV.

Only one count was recorded for this clone. The rearrangement joins TRBV4-1 to TRBJ2-5; weak D call: TRBD1 (6 bases). The V end was cut by 4 bases, the J end by 3 bases, with 12 bases between. Germline V gene sequence: CDR1 MGHRA, CDR2 YSYEKL. The CDR3 totals 14 residues. The CDR3: CASSRNRVEETQYF. CDR3 nucleotides: TGCGCCAGCAGCCGCAACAGGGTTGAAGAGACCCAGTACTTC.

This clone was picked up one time. The CDR3 nucleotides read TGTGCCAGCAGTCCGTACTATAGAGCCCTCAATCAGCCCCAGCATTTT. Its translation is CASSPYYRALNQPQHF. This sequence joins TRBV28 and TRBJ1-5; no clear D. This CDR3 comprises 16 residues. Trimming removed 5 bases at V and 3 bases at J, with 17 bases between. Germline V gene data show CDR1 as MDHEN and CDR2 as SYDVKM.

The gene calls are TRBV18 and TRBJ2-2; 8 bases fit TRBD1. The length of the CDR3 is 15 residues. Trimming took 3 bases from V and 6 from J; bases not matched to a gene: 6. Germline CDR1 KGHSH, CDR2 LQKENI. CDR3: CASSPSTGVAGELFF. The CDR3 bases are TGTGCCAGCTCACCCTCGACAGGGGTGGCCGGGGAGCTGTTTTTT.

Note on this clone: Since the CDR3 does not end with the conserved phenylalanine or tryptophan, this likely comes from a read error. This chain connects TRBV30 to TRBJ1-5; D is unclear. The CDR3 covers 14 residues. The V gene lost 3 bases and the J gene lost 6 bases, with 15 bases spanning the gap. CDR1 is GTSNPN, CDR2 SVGIG, per germline (reference sequence). CDR3 amino acids: CAWSDGPTGQPQHL. In DNA, the CDR3 is TGTGCCTGGAGCGACGGCCCTACGGGTCAGCCCCAGCATCTT.

The rearrangement uses TRBV7-9 and TRBJ1-2; 7 nucleotides match TRBD1. The junction had 17 bases not matched to a gene; V was cut back by 3 bases and J by 4 bases. CDR1 and CDR2 from the germline V gene are SEHNR and FQNEAQ (reference sequence). The CDR3 has 18 residues. The CDR3 nucleotides are TGTGCCAGCAGCTTCCTCATCGCCCGACAGGGACGGGGCTATGGCTACACCTTC. Residues: CASSFLIARQGRGYGYTF.